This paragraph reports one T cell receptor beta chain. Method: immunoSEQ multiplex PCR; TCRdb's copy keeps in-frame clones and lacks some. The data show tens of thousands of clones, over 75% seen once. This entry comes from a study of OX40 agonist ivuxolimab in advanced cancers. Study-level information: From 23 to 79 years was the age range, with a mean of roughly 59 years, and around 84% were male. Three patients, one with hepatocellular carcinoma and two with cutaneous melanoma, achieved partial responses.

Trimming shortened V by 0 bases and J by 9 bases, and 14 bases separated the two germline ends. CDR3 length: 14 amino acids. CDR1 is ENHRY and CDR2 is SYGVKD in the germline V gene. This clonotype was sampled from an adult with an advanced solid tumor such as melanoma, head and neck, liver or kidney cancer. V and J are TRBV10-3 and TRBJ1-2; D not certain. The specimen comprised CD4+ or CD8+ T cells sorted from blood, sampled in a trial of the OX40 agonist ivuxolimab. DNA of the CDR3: TGTGCCATCAGTGAGTCGAATCCGGTCAGTAGCTACACCTTC. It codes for CAISESNPVSSYTF.